This T cell receptor beta chain was identified during a study of blood T cell repertoires in COVID-19. The ends were cut back, 1 base at V and 6 bases at J, with 6 bases in the middle. There are 12 residues in the CDR3. Germline V gene data show CDR1 as MDHEN and CDR2 as SYDVKM. Profiling relied on immunoSEQ multiplex PCR, and the TCRdb table lists in-frame clones only, not all of them. The table has roughly 120,000 clones, more than 80% seen once. This clonotype originated in a woman older than 75 with COVID-19, enrolled during active disease. V usage is TRBV28 and J usage is TRBJ1-2, with no clear D. Sequenced material: peripheral blood. The CDR3 is CASSLFGDGYTF. The DNA of the CDR3 is TGTGCCAGCAGTTTATTCGGGGATGGCTACACCTTC.